One sample yielded the 7 T cell receptor beta chains listed below, sequenced in a study of molecular identifiers for immune sequencing clone quantification. TCRdb reprocessed the PCR reads via MiXCR and lists one record per CDR3 protein. The sample yields under 600,000 distinct CDR3 sequences, 20% to 25% seen once. The material sequenced was naive CD8+ T cells from blood, with Jurkat cell RNA spiked in. Described subset: FACS-sorted CD8+CD4-CCR7+CD45RA+ naive T cells. These receptor sequences come from a human donor in good health. Some libraries in this study had Jurkat cell RNA spiked in.

On this clonotype: A much larger clone differs from this one at a single base, so this may be a read error. The genes are TRBV6-2 or TRBV6-3 and TRBJ2-3, with TRBD2 identical over 11 bases. CDR1 and CDR2 from the germline V gene are MNHEY and SVGEGT. The CDR3 totals 15 residues. The CDR3 DNA is TGTGCCAGCAGAAGACTAGCGGGACTCACAGATACGCAGTGTTTT. This codes for CASRRLAGLTDTQCF.

A few counts support this clonotype. V and J are TRBV12-3 or TRBV12-4 and TRBJ2-7; 13 nucleotides match TRBD2. The CDR3 totals 15 residues. Unmatched junction bases numbered 10, after V lost 5 bases and J lost 9 bases. CDR3 DNA sequence: TGTGCCAGCAGTCCACGGACTAGCGGGGGACCCGGGCAGTACTTC. Translated, it gives CASSPRTSGGPGQYF.

This clonotype was counted a few times. This sequence joins TRBV4-1 and TRBJ2-1, with 9 bases lining up with TRBD2. The junction had 14 bases not matched to a gene; V was cut back by 2 bases and J by 9 bases. Germline V lookup: CDR1 MGHRA, CDR2 YSYEKL. The CDR3 sequence is 17 residues long. The CDR3 DNA sequence: TGCGCCAGCAGCCAACCTAAGGGGGGGACTAGCTGGGCTGAGCAGTTCTTC. This gives the protein CASSQPKGGTSWAEQFF.

This clonotype showed up many times. The chain recombines TRBV4-1 with TRBJ2-2; TRBD1 matches at 8 bases. Germline V gives CDR1 MGHRA, CDR2 YSYEKL. The CDR3 covers 15 residues. The junction had 1 base not matched to a gene; V was cut back by 1 base and J by 3 bases. The CDR3 DNA is TGCGCCAGCAGCCAAGTACAGGGGGACACCGGGGAGCTGTTTTTT. Its protein product is CASSQVQGDTGELFF.

The chain joins TRBV4-1 to TRBJ2-1, with D perhaps given as TRBD1 or TRBD2 (5 bases each). The length of the CDR3 is 16 residues. CDR1 and CDR2 (germline): MGHRA, YSYEKL. V was clipped by 7 bases and J by 2 bases, with 18 bases between them. The CDR3 nucleotides read TGCGCCAGCACCACTGCTCCGGGACGCCCCTACAATGAGCAGTTCTTC. It yields the protein CASTTAPGRPYNEQFF.

The sample holds a few counts of this clonotype. The DNA of the CDR3 is TGTGCCAGTAGTATAGAAGCGGACAGACCTACCTACGAGCAGTACTTC. Its translation: CASSIEADRPTYEQYF. This chain uses TRBV19 with TRBJ2-7, with D possibly being TRBD1 (6 bases). This CDR3 comprises 16 residues. V dropped 0 bases and J dropped 2 bases, with 14 bases sitting between them. Germline assignment: CDR1 LNHDA and CDR2 SQIVND (reference sequence).

This clonotype was recorded once. The J gene is TRBJ2-7, the V gene TRBV11-3, with D perhaps given as TRBD1 or TRBD2 (5 bases each). Germline CDR1 SGHNT, CDR2 YENEEA. CDR3 length equals 15 residues. Trimming took off 3 bases at V and 0 bases at J, with 12 bases between the two ends. CDR3 bases: TGTGCCAGCAGCTTGGACACCGGGAACTCCTACGAGCAGTACTTC. This encodes CASSLDTGNSYEQYF.